The TCR beta chain described here comes from a study of CD8+CD57+ T cells in acquired aplastic anemia. For the study at large: Average DNA yield from sorted CD4+ and CD8+ cells was about 3 ug.

A note on this clonotype: What it recognizes is unknown.

Study-wide results and caveats: Researchers reported that CD8+ Simpson's diversity was not significantly different in patients versus controls. Both patients and controls carried the same twenty-nine CD8+ CDR3 sequences.

The patients chosen for sequencing had shown expansion of CD8+CD57+ cells (detected by flow cytometry). All patients were therapy-naive when blood was sampled. The use of genomic DNA as template underpinned the TCR beta VDJ and CDR3 profiling. MiXCR, applied by TCRdb to the reads, yields one record per CDR3 protein. Of 200,000 to 300,000 distinct CDR3 sequences listed, approximately 45% are singletons. The specimen sequenced was sorted CD4+, CD8+, or CD8+CD57+ T cells (not recorded which) from PBMCs. This clonotype was sampled from a human donor with aplastic anemia.

CDR3 region: CASSLTNTDTQYF. The DNA for the CDR3 is TGTGCCAGCAGCTTAACTAATACAGATACGCAGTATTTT. The chain employs TRBV7-2 and TRBJ2-3; D ambiguous. CDR1 and CDR2 (germline): SGHTA, FQGNSA. Between the trimmed V and J ends, which lost 2 bases and 3 bases, there was a span of 6 bases. CDR3 length: 13 amino acids.